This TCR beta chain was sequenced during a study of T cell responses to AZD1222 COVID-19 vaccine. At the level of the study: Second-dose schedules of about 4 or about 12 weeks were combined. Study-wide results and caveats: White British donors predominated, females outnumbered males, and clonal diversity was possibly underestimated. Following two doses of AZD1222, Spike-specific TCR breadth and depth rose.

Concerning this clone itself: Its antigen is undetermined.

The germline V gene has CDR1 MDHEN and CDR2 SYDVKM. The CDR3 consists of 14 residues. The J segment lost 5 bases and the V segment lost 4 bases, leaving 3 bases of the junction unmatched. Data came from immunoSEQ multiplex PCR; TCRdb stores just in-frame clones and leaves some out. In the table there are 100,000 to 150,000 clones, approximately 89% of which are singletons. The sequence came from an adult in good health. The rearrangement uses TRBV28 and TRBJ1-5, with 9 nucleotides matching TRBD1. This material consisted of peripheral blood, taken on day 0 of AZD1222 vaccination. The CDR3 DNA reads TGTGCCAGCAGTTCGGGACAGGGAGATCAGCCCCAGCATTTT. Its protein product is CASSSGQGDQPQHF.